This is a list of T cell receptor beta chains from one sample in a study of identical twins. TCRdb fed the 5' RACE reads into MiXCR, producing one record per CDR3 protein. The data contain 1.5 million to 2 million distinct CDR3 sequences, about 32% of them seen just once; the ten biggest clones take up around 0.3%. Sample: cord blood. Receptors originate from a newborn girl in good health. The CDR3 runs from the conserved cysteine through the conserved F or W. D genes are given only for firm matches. Clone size is stated in some rows and not others, as once, few, many or a class when expanded.

cdr3_length | j_call | d_call | v_call | clone_size | cdr3_aa | cdr3_nt
15 | TRBJ1-1 | . | TRBV5-1 | . | CASSLEPHPNTEAFF | TGCGCCAGCAGCTTAGAACCTCACCCCAACACTGAAGCTTTCTTT
12 | TRBJ2-1 | . | TRBV30 | . | CAWSVNHNEQFF | TGTGCCTGGAGTGTAAACCACAATGAGCAGTTCTTC
13 | TRBJ2-3 | . | TRBV2 | few | CATYPRGTDTQYF | TGTGCCACCTACCCGAGGGGCACAGATACGCAGTATTTT
13 | TRBJ2-3 | TRBD1 | TRBV20-1 | many | CSAGRDRADTQYF | TGCAGTGCTGGCCGGGACAGGGCGGATACGCAGTATTTT
18 | TRBJ2-5 | TRBD2 | TRBV5-1 | . | CASSLASSGEMYQETQYF | TGCGCCAGCAGCTTGGCCTCTAGCGGGGAGATGTACCAAGAGACCCAGTACTTC
13 | TRBJ2-2 | . | TRBV25-1 | . | CASSEMNTGELFF | TGTGCCAGCAGTGAGATGAACACCGGGGAGCTGTTTTTT
14 | TRBJ2-7 | TRBD1 | TRBV5-1 | many | CASSLRQGHYEQYF | TGCGCCAGCAGCCTCCGACAGGGACACTACGAGCAGTACTTC
16 | TRBJ1-2 | TRBD1 | TRBV20-1 | . | CSAKTSGQGANYGYTF | TGCAGTGCAAAGACATCGGGACAGGGGGCTAACTATGGCTACACCTTC
17 | TRBJ2-2 | . | TRBV15 | . | CATSNNPHRDVTGELFF | TGTGCCACCAGCAATAATCCCCACAGGGACGTCACCGGGGAGCTGTTTTTT
16 | TRBJ1-2 | TRBD1 | TRBV28 | . | CASSPTGQGNNYGCTF | TGTGCCAGCAGTCCAACTGGACAGGGCAATAACTATGGCTGCACCTTC
16 | TRBJ2-1 | . | TRBV7-2 | few | CASSSFRSLRGNEQFF | TGTGCCAGCAGTTCCTTCAGAAGCTTGAGGGGGAATGAGCAGTTCTTC
14 | TRBJ2-7 | TRBD2 | TRBV25-1 | few | CASSEAGVSYEQYF | TGTGCCAGCAGTGAAGCGGGGGTCTCCTACGAGCAGTACTTC
15 | TRBJ2-3 | TRBD1 | TRBV5-1 | few | CASSARTGFTDTQYF | TGCGCCAGCAGCGCGAGGACAGGATTCACAGATACGCAGTATTTT
14 | TRBJ2-3 | . | TRBV12-3/TRBV12-4 | . | CASSLVGRTDAQYF | TGTGCCAGCAGTTTAGTGGGAAGGACAGATGCGCAGTATTTT
15 | TRBJ1-5 | . | TRBV28 | few | CASSLFAVSYQPQHF | TGTGCCAGCAGTTTATTCGCCGTTTCCTATCAGCCCCAGCATTTT
14 | TRBJ1-6 | . | TRBV10-3 | . | CAITRGQDNSPPHF | TGTGCCATCACGAGGGGACAAGATAATTCACCCCCCCACTTT
13 | TRBJ2-7 | TRBD2 | TRBV7-9 | few | CASIGTSDFEQYF | TGTGCCAGCATTGGGACTAGCGATTTCGAGCAGTACTTC
13 | TRBJ1-1 | . | TRBV20-1 | . | CSAKDIVSTEAFF | TGCAGTGCTAAAGACATCGTGAGCACTGAAGCTTTCTTT
15 | TRBJ2-7 | TRBD1 | TRBV28 | few | CASSFPGQGADEQYF | TGTGCCAGCAGTTTCCCGGGACAGGGGGCAGACGAGCAGTACTTC
14 | TRBJ1-2 | TRBD1 | TRBV19 | . | CASAGQAYDYGYTF | TGTGCCAGCGCGGGACAGGCCTACGACTACGGCTACACCTTC
15 | TRBJ1-3 | . | TRBV28 | . | CASSYPDRPGNTIYF | TGTGCCAGCAGTTACCCCGACAGGCCTGGAAACACCATATATTTT
16 | TRBJ2-3 | TRBD2 | TRBV4-2 | few | CASSQNGLAGTDTQYF | TGTGCCAGCAGCCAAAACGGACTAGCGGGCACAGATACGCAGTATTTT
14 | TRBJ2-7 | TRBD1 | TRBV5-1 | . | CASSLSQGANIQYF | TGCGCCAGCAGCTTATCACAGGGGGCGAACATCCAGTACTTC